This TCR beta chain stems from a study of shared clonotypes between healthy human individuals. Trimming removed 0 bases from V and 2 bases from J; junction bases left unmatched: 9. The length of the CDR3 is 17 residues. Germline CDR1 reads GTSNPN; CDR2 reads SVGIG (reference sequence). The data were produced by immunoSEQ multiplex PCR, yet TCRdb's version contains in-frame clones alone and is incomplete. The sample has 2 million to 2.5 million clones, 85% to 95% seen once. Sequenced material: naive CD4+ T cells from PBMCs. Subset defined: CD45RA+ positively selected. The clonotype originates from a young man in good health. Some clones in this sample may be carry-over from other donors' samples. The rearrangement uses TRBV30 and TRBJ2-1, with 8 bases that match TRBD2. The CDR3: CAWSVDFLAGTYNEQFF. The CDR3 DNA is TGTGCCTGGAGTGTAGATTTTCTAGCGGGCACCTACAATGAGCAGTTCTTC.